This paragraph covers one T cell receptor beta chain sequence. Its antigen is not identified. The data were taken from a study of CXCR3-negative and CXCR3-positive naive CD8 T cells. The CDR3 runs to 12 residues. The V gene's germline CDR1 is SGHAT and CDR2 FQNNGV. cDNA libraries for TRB were generated by 5' RACE incorporating UMI labels. TCRdb reanalyzed the 5' RACE reads, giving one entry per CDR3 protein sequence and no DNA. This table lists tens of thousands of distinct CDR3 sequences. General study findings and limits: In both naive subsets diversity was comparably high, whereas memory CD8+ cells showed much lower diversity. CXCR3-negative and CXCR3-positive naive cells shared comparable TRBV-TRBJ usage, but memory cells did not.

The sample consisted of memory CD8+ T cells from blood. The sequence derives from a human donor in good health. Some clones in this sample may be carry-over from other donors' samples. The V gene is TRBV11-2, the J gene TRBJ2-5. CDR3 sequence reads: CASSLVGETQYF.